The 28 T cell receptor beta chains given below trace back to one sample, sequenced in a study of blood T cell repertoires in COVID-19 (TCRdb year 2020). Library generation was performed with the immunoSEQ multiplex PCR assay. The immuneACCESS repertoire file appears here via TCRdb, limited to in-frame rearrangements. These files lack a portion of the clones; in checked studies, under half of the deficit traces to unresolved V genes, and the cause of the others is not known. This sample comprises 240,000 or so clones, about 80% of them detected only once. Together, the top ten hold around 9.6% of the sample. Sequences were obtained from peripheral blood. These receptors originate from a woman older than 75 with acute or convalescent COVID-19.

In its sample, this clone was seen once. The J gene is TRBJ2-5, the V gene TRBV28; the match to TRBD2 covers 9 bases. There are 18 residues in the CDR3. In germline, CDR1 is MDHEN, CDR2 SYDVKM. Trimming cost V 6 bases and J 2 bases; bases outside gene matches: 16. In nucleotides, the CDR3 is TGTGCCAGCAGCCCCTGGCTAGCGGGGCCTAGGGGGCAAGAGACCCAGTACTTC. As protein: CASSPWLAGPRGQETQYF.

This chain connects TRBV28 to TRBJ1-5, with TRBD1 matching over 7 bases. This CDR3 contains 15 residues. The junction had 6 bases not matched to a gene; V was cut back by 5 bases and J by 2 bases. Germline V gene data show CDR1 as MDHEN and CDR2 as SYDVKM. The CDR3 here is CASSAPGGRNQPQHF. The CDR3 DNA follows: TGTGCCAGCAGTGCCCCAGGGGGGCGCAATCAGCCCCAGCATTTT.

The genes are TRBV6-1 and TRBJ2-5; a possible D gene is TRBD2 (5 bases). This CDR3 has 16 amino acids. Germline CDR1 MNHNS, CDR2 SASEGT. V was pared by 0 bases and J by 3 bases, with 14 bases between. CDR3 protein: CASSEAMRVWEETQYF. In DNA form, the CDR3 reads TGTGCCAGCAGTGAAGCGATGCGGGTATGGGAAGAGACCCAGTACTTC.

The rearrangement joins TRBV5-6 to TRBJ2-3; a weak D match, TRBD1 (5 bases). This CDR3 is 12 amino acids long. The V gene's germline CDR1 is SGHDT and CDR2 YYEEEE. Trimming left V 2 bases short and J 6 bases short, with 7 bases between. Here the CDR3 reads CASSFRVDTQYF. Here the CDR3 DNA reads TGTGCCAGCAGCTTCAGGGTCGATACGCAGTATTTT.

This clone was seen a single time. The V and J genes are TRBV2 and TRBJ2-6, with TRBD1 identical over 12 bases. The trim removed 9 bases at V and 4 bases at J, leaving 16 bases unmatched. This CDR3 has 19 residues. CDR1 is SNHLY, CDR2 FYNNEI, per germline. The CDR3: CASQFSSGTGGLGANVLTF. CDR3 sequence (DNA): TGTGCCAGTCAGTTCTCTTCGGGGACAGGGGGCCTGGGGGCCAACGTCCTGACTTTC.

This chain joins TRBV5-8 and TRBJ1-2, with a tentative D call TRBD1 (5 bases). V lost 0 bases and J lost 1, with 7 bases in between. Germline CDR1 and CDR2: SGHTS and YDEGEE. The CDR3 runs 14 residues. CDR3 residues: CASSLAGGNYGYTF. CDR3 DNA sequence: TGTGCCAGCAGCTTGGCCGGGGGTAACTATGGCTACACCTTC.

The chain employs TRBV6-1 and TRBJ1-4; possible D gene TRBD1, 5 bases. The V gene's germline CDR1 is MNHNS and CDR2 SASEGT. CDR3 length equals 18 residues. Trimming took 0 bases from V and 2 from J, leaving 16 bases between them. CDR3 region: CASSEAPTVFATNEKLFF. The CDR3 DNA follows: TGTGCCAGCAGTGAAGCTCCGACAGTTTTCGCCACTAATGAAAAACTGTTTTTT.

The chain recombines TRBV5-4 with TRBJ2-1; 7 bases align to TRBD2. Losses at the gene ends were 3 bases for V and 7 bases for J; bases not matched to a gene: 4. The CDR3 length is 13 residues. CDR1 and CDR2 (germline): SGHNT, YYREEE (reference sequence). CDR3 coding DNA: TGTGCCAGCAGCTCGGGGGGTTTTAATGAGCAGTTCTTC. Amino acid sequence: CASSSGGFNEQFF.

The chain recombines TRBV2 with TRBJ2-6, with D perhaps TRBD2 (5 bases). Germline V lookup: CDR1 SNHLY, CDR2 FYNNEI. Trimming cost V 2 bases and J 2 bases, with 7 bases left between them. The CDR3 consists of 15 residues. DNA of the CDR3: TGTGCCAGCAGTGAACCGGGGACTGGGGCCAACGTCCTGACTTTC. Translation: CASSEPGTGANVLTF.

This chain joins TRBV2 and TRBJ1-2; D is possibly TRBD1 (5 bases). V gave up 7 bases and J gave up 4 bases, with 22 bases separating them. Germline-derived CDR1 and CDR2 are SNHLY and FYNNEI. The CDR3 extends over 16 amino acids. The CDR3 bases are TGTGCCAGCACGGAGGGAGGGGTTGGGCAAGGCTATGGCTACACCTTC. Translating it yields CASTEGGVGQGYGYTF.

The gene calls are TRBV30 and TRBJ1-4; D is perhaps TRBD1 (6 bases). Germline V lookup: CDR1 GTSNPN, CDR2 SVGIG (reference sequence). The CDR3 covers 16 residues. Deletions cut 0 bases from V and 4 bases from J, with 15 bases between. CDR3 in DNA: TGTGCCTGGAGTGTACTTCGTAAGGGGGTTAATGAAAAACTGTTTTTT. It translates to CAWSVLRKGVNEKLFF.

V and J are TRBV2 and TRBJ1-3, with 7 bases matching TRBD1. Germline CDR1 reads SNHLY; CDR2 reads FYNNEI. J lost 2 bases, V lost 0 bases, and 7 bases had no gene match. CDR3 length equals 17 residues. CDR3 sequence (DNA): TGTGCCAGCAGTGAAGCGGGTATAGGGGGCCCTGGAAACACCATATATTTT. It codes for CASSEAGIGGPGNTIYF.

The chain combines TRBV5-4 with TRBJ2-3; 9 bases agree with TRBD2. CDR1 SGHNT and CDR2 YYREEE come from the germline V gene (reference sequence). J lost 4 bases, V lost 4 bases, and 10 bases had no gene match. The CDR3 has 16 amino acids. The CDR3 DNA follows: TGTGCCAGCAGCGCTGCGGGGGGGCTTAGGGCAGATACGCAGTATTTT. It specifies CASSAAGGLRADTQYF.

This chain links TRBV7-3 with TRBJ1-6; maybe TRBD1 (6 bases). Trimming left V 0 bases short and J 8 bases short, with 8 bases between. The V gene's germline CDR1 is SGHTA and CDR2 FQGTGA. This CDR3 comprises 14 residues. The CDR3 DNA reads TGTGCCAGCAGCTTAACGGCAGGGGATTCACCCCTCCACTTT. This encodes CASSLTAGDSPLHF. Full variable domain (missing parts from reference TRBV7-3 and TRBJ1-6): GAGVSQTPSNKVTEKGKYVELRCDPISGHTALYWYRQSLGQGPEFLIYFQGTGAADDSGLPNDRFFAVRPEGSVSTLKIQRTERGDSAVYLCASSLTAGDSPLHFGNGTRLTVT.

The chain links TRBV3-1 (or the pseudogene TRBV3-2) to TRBJ2-1; no clear D gene. V lost 1 base, J lost 7 bases, and 5 bases lay in between. The CDR3 has 12 amino acids. Germline values: CDR1 LGHDT, CDR2 YNNKEL (reference sequence). In DNA form, the CDR3 reads TGTGCCAGCAGCCAAGGCAGGAATGAGCAGTTCTTC. Translation: CASSQGRNEQFF.

This clone was picked up one time. The rearrangement joins TRBV5-4 to TRBJ2-6, with a tentative D call TRBD2 (6 bases). The CDR3 totals 17 residues. Germline V gene lookup returns CDR1 SGHNT and CDR2 YYREEE (reference sequence). Trimming took 4 bases from V and 0 from J, leaving 14 bases between them. CDR3 sequence (DNA): TGTGCCAGCAGCCCCCCGGGGGTCCCCTCTGGGGCCAACGTCCTGACTTTC. Encoded protein: CASSPPGVPSGANVLTF.

For the CDR3, the DNA is TGTGCCAGCGACACGGGAGCGCTCAGGGCCCTCCACTTT. Amino acid sequence: CASDTGALRALHF. The chain is built from TRBV6-5 and TRBJ1-6, with D tentatively TRBD1 (5 bases). V was trimmed by 8 bases and J by 14 bases, leaving 19 bases between them. CDR1 and CDR2 from the germline V gene are MNHEY and SVGAGI. CDR3 length equals 13 residues.

The chain recombines TRBV28 with TRBJ1-1; tentative D call: TRBD1 (5 bases). Germline CDR1 and CDR2: MDHEN and SYDVKM. Trimming stripped 8 bases from V and 5 bases from J, with 9 bases between. The CDR3 has 11 residues. The CDR3: CASRGGTEAFF. Here the CDR3 DNA reads TGTGCCAGCCGGGGGGGTACTGAAGCTTTCTTT.

This clone was seen ten or more times. The rearrangement links TRBV4-1 to TRBJ2-3; 7 nucleotides match TRBD1. The CDR3 consists of 16 residues. V lost 4 bases to trimming and J lost 1 base; unmatched junction nucleotides: 8. Germline values: CDR1 MGHRA, CDR2 YSYEKL. The CDR3 DNA sequence: TGCGCCAGCAGCCCTCAGACAGGGATCGGCACAGATACGCAGTATTTT. Translating it yields CASSPQTGIGTDTQYF.

V usage is TRBV28 and J usage is TRBJ1-1; perhaps TRBD1 as D (6 bases). V was pared by 6 bases and J by 2 bases, with 16 bases between. From germline, CDR1 is MDHEN and CDR2 SYDVKM. This CDR3 comprises 15 residues. The CDR3 loop is CASRPIGGANTEAFF. The CDR3 DNA follows: TGTGCCAGCAGGCCCATTGGGGGGGCTAACACTGAAGCTTTCTTT.

The chain carries TRBV18 and TRBJ2-7; the D is unclear. This CDR3 comprises 11 residues. Trimming pared 6 bases from V and 6 bases from J, leaving 9 bases between. Germline values: CDR1 KGHSH, CDR2 LQKENI. CDR3 in amino acids: CASSPVSEQYF. For the CDR3, the DNA is TGTGCCAGCTCCCCGGTGAGCGAGCAGTACTTC.

The chain has TRBV5-5 and TRBJ2-4; D unresolved. Looked up from germline, CDR1 is SGHKS and CDR2 is YYEKEE (reference sequence). Trimming took 0 bases from V and 7 from J, leaving 8 bases between them. The CDR3 contains 13 residues. The CDR3 protein is CASSLGPQNIQYF. In DNA form, the CDR3 reads TGTGCCAGCAGCTTGGGTCCCCAGAACATTCAGTACTTC.

The V and J genes are TRBV2 and TRBJ1-6; D may be TRBD1 (6 bases). Per the germline V gene, CDR1 is SNHLY and CDR2 is FYNNEI. Trimming pared 5 bases from V and 8 bases from J, leaving 10 bases between. The CDR3 is 13 amino acids. DNA for the CDR3: TGTGCCAGCAGTTCGCCAGGGGATTCACCCCTCCACTTT. It codes for CASSSPGDSPLHF. The variable domain in full, with the rest retrieved from reference TRBV2 and TRBJ1-6, is EPEVTQTPSHQVTQMGQEVILRCVPISNHLYFYWYRQILGQKVEFLVSFYNNEISEKSEIFDDQFSVERPDGSNFTLKIRSTKLEDSAMYFCASSSPGDSPLHFGNGTRLTVT.

The rearrangement links TRBV18 to TRBJ1-4, with a possible D match to TRBD1 (6 bases). Germline V gene data show CDR1 as KGHSH and CDR2 as LQKENI. V lost 4 bases, J lost 1 base, and 10 bases lay in between. The CDR3 is made up of 15 amino acids. In DNA, the CDR3 is TGTGCCAGCTCACTCGGACAGTTAACTAATGAAAAACTGTTTTTT. Its translation is CASSLGQLTNEKLFF.

The chain joins TRBV19 to TRBJ1-1; D is possibly TRBD1 (6 bases). The CDR3 loop spans 11 amino acids. With 3 bases removed from V and 9 bases from J, the gap between germline ends came to 8 bases. Germline CDR1 is LNHDA and CDR2 is SQIVND (reference sequence). CDR3 bases: TGTGCCAGTAGTATCGGGGACAAAGCTTTCTTT. It encodes CASSIGDKAFF.

A single count supports this clone. The chain couples TRBV5-4 to TRBJ1-2, with a weak D call TRBD1 (6 bases). The CDR3 has 14 residues. CDR1 is SGHNT and CDR2 is YYREEE in the germline V gene (reference sequence). Trimming shortened V by 3 bases and J by 6 bases, and 15 bases separated the two germline ends. CDR3 region: CASSWIKQGDGYTF. CDR3 in DNA: TGTGCCAGCAGCTGGATCAAACAGGGCGATGGCTACACCTTC.

This clone is a singleton in its sample. This CDR3 reads CASSQDRAQPQHF. DNA for the CDR3: TGTGCCAGCAGTCAGGACAGGGCTCAGCCCCAGCATTTT. The chain joins TRBV2 to TRBJ1-5; TRBD1 agrees at 8 bases. V dropped 5 bases and J dropped 6; count of bases not matched to a gene: 3. Germline V gene data show CDR1 as SNHLY and CDR2 as FYNNEI. The CDR3 runs to 13 residues.

The chain employs TRBV30 and TRBJ1-1; D remains unclear. V was cut by 4 bases and J by 0 bases, with 15 bases left in between. The CDR3 extends over 15 amino acids. Germline CDR1 and CDR2: GTSNPN and SVGIG (reference sequence). The CDR3 sequence is CAWTFPGAMNTEAFF. CDR3 DNA: TGTGCCTGGACCTTCCCCGGAGCCATGAACACTGAAGCTTTCTTT.